The rows below give T cell receptor beta chains drawn from one sample of a study of blood T cell repertoires in COVID-19. The data were produced by immunoSEQ multiplex PCR, yet TCRdb's version contains in-frame clones alone and is incomplete. The data hold about 84,000 clones, with 83% observed a single time. Sequencing used peripheral blood. These receptors came from a woman older than 75 with acute or convalescent COVID-19. Each CDR3 is given without its conserved first and last residue. D genes are given only for firm matches.

d_gene,v_gene,CDR3aa
-,TRBV19,ASRQGLNSYEQY
TRBD1,TRBV5-4,ASRGVDRGSEQY
TRBD1,TRBV6-5,ASVRTGAITDTQY
-,TRBV28,ASSFIVPGVQETQY
-,TRBV12-3/TRBV12-4,ASLGPTNYGYT
TRBD2,TRBV7-9,ASSPTSGSSTGELF
TRBD1,TRBV5-1,ASSVGQGKGYT
-,TRBV9,ASSVLGDTQETQY
TRBD1,TRBV10-3,AISRGTANTEAF
-,TRBV5-1,ASSLLATNEKLF
-,TRBV2,ASSELVGRENTEAF
TRBD2,TRBV2,ASTRGLAGAQETQY
TRBD2,TRBV5-4,ASSLGLAGISYTDTQY
TRBD1,TRBV7-2,ASSFGGGTGNTIY
-,TRBV19,ASSIGANGYT
-,TRBV11-1,ASSLGLASQDTQY
-,TRBV28,ASTPGGHSYEQY
TRBD2,TRBV9,ASSVGSGRPYEQY
-,TRBV7-2,ASSRRQGQTGELF
-,TRBV3-1/TRBV3-2,ASSQVGDYGYT
TRBD2,TRBV9,ASSVGTSGYFSYNEQF
-,TRBV10-1,ASTPGTTGELF
-,TRBV12-3/TRBV12-4,ASRQERYEQY
TRBD1,TRBV12-5,ASGTDRFGDSPLH
-,TRBV3-1/TRBV3-2,ASSQGRETQY
TRBD2,TRBV7-9,ASSLGTSGYNEQF
-,TRBV18,ASSRRFVTDILETQY
-,TRBV5-1,ASSPGSTDTQY
-,TRBV3-1/TRBV3-2,ASSPHNPDRRESKKETQY
TRBD1,TRBV7-9,ASSKTGGGGYT
TRBD2,TRBV11-2,ASSLGLAAAETQY
-,TRBV12-2,ASRLEGGEQY
-,TRBV11-2,ASSSTQDSYEQY
-,TRBV5-1,ASSYQTSTDTQY
TRBD2,TRBV7-2,ASSFSGRSTDTQY
-,TRBV5-8,ASSSGVVPSGNTIY
-,TRBV30,AWNGGAGRFYGYT
-,TRBV7-9,ASSRRGGPAGESYNEQF
-,TRBV28,ASSLVGQGTYEQY
-,TRBV19,ASSSVGEPAQPQH
TRBD2,TRBV5-1,ASSPGLAGVPYNEQF